The sequence of this TCR beta chain was determined in a study of T-cell memory formation after mild COVID-19. General study points: Those CD4+ clones that contracted were mainly in CM and EM (CD8+ ones in EMRA).

The CDR3 length is 15 residues. Germline V gene sequence: CDR1 SGHRS, CDR2 YFSETQ. The ends were cut back, 1 base at V and 5 bases at J, with 12 bases in the middle. After 5'RACE with constant-segment primers, TCR alpha and TCR beta cDNA libraries carrying sample barcodes and UMIs were obtained. TCRdb independently ran MiXCR on the 5' RACE reads; one entry per CDR3 protein. The sample lists roughly 400,000 distinct CDR3 sequences; 18% were seen once. This clonotype was detected only a few times. Its antigen is still unknown. What was sequenced was PBMCs or a T cell subset sorted from them (not recorded which). This TCR was sampled from a man between 18 and 35 years old who had mild COVID-19 (a few samples of this study predate the infection). Cell type and time point are not known. The chain is built from TRBV5-1 and TRBJ2-2, with D maybe TRBD1 (5 bases). CDR3 DNA: TGCGCCAGCAGCTTGAGGGGCGCGAGTACCGGGGAGCTGTTTTTT. Amino acid sequence: CASSLRGASTGELFF.